The rows below give T cell receptor beta chains drawn from one sample of a study of blood T cell repertoires in COVID-19. Profiled with immunoSEQ multiplex PCR; TCRdb holds only in-frame clones, not every one. Of over 200,000 clones detected, 81% appear once; the ten largest clones hold just under 9%. What was sequenced was PBMCs or T cells enriched from blood (not recorded which). These TCRs come from a woman aged 50 to 65 with acute COVID-19. Both conserved end residues are trimmed from each CDR3. Each record gives: V gene, D gene, CDR3 length, CDR3 protein. The D gene is left open where the match is weak.

v_gene: TRBV6-5
d_gene: TRBD2
len: 12
CDR3aa: ASSYSPSGDPQY

v_gene: TRBV6-2/TRBV6-3
d_gene: NA
len: 11
CDR3aa: ASSPDFNYGYT

v_gene: TRBV6-2/TRBV6-3
d_gene: TRBD2
len: 15
CDR3aa: ASSLGLAGDTQETQY

v_gene: TRBV11-3
d_gene: NA
len: 11
CDR3aa: ASSLTQNGKLF

v_gene: TRBV7-2
d_gene: NA
len: 12
CDR3aa: ASSLGAGVDGYT

v_gene: TRBV7-9
d_gene: NA
len: 10
CDR3aa: ASSHELQPQH

v_gene: TRBV11-1
d_gene: TRBD2
len: 14
CDR3aa: ASSLRLAGTTDTQY

v_gene: TRBV28
d_gene: TRBD1
len: 12
CDR3aa: ASRRTGGTGELF

v_gene: TRBV2
d_gene: TRBD2
len: 13
CDR3aa: ASNRLAGRGETQY

v_gene: TRBV30
d_gene: NA
len: 15
CDR3aa: AWSRGRGSVGANVLT

v_gene: TRBV19
d_gene: NA
len: 13
CDR3aa: ASSLRGSGANVLT

v_gene: TRBV6-5
d_gene: TRBD1
len: 13
CDR3aa: ASTDRRASSEKLF

v_gene: TRBV6-2/TRBV6-3
d_gene: NA
len: 12
CDR3aa: ASSYPVGNQPQH

v_gene: TRBV6-1
d_gene: TRBD1
len: 14
CDR3aa: ASSAGTGYNFYGQY

v_gene: TRBV28
d_gene: TRBD2
len: 15
CDR3aa: ASSPWTSGTAIETQY

v_gene: TRBV7-8
d_gene: TRBD2
len: 14
CDR3aa: ASSFPSGGATGELF

v_gene: TRBV18
d_gene: NA
len: 11
CDR3aa: ASSVTVNTEAF

v_gene: TRBV6-6
d_gene: TRBD1
len: 13
CDR3aa: ASSSRGQLNEKLF

v_gene: TRBV6-2/TRBV6-3
d_gene: NA
len: 11
CDR3aa: ASSYQPGYEQY

v_gene: TRBV2
d_gene: NA
len: 14
CDR3aa: ASSSFIGASTDTQY

v_gene: TRBV5-4
d_gene: NA
len: 12
CDR3aa: ASSLQLGVDTQY

v_gene: TRBV29-1
d_gene: TRBD2
len: 16
CDR3aa: SATKGLAGVGSYNEQF

v_gene: TRBV5-1
d_gene: NA
len: 15
CDR3aa: ASSLGRQALMNTEAF

v_gene: TRBV12-3/TRBV12-4
d_gene: NA
len: 9
CDR3aa: ASRRQNEQF

v_gene: TRBV19
d_gene: NA
len: 15
CDR3aa: ASSIRGGPSQNSPLH

v_gene: TRBV6-5
d_gene: NA
len: 13
CDR3aa: ASTLNWAGNNEQY

v_gene: TRBV7-9
d_gene: NA
len: 13
CDR3aa: ASSSSRGRGYGYT

v_gene: TRBV10-3
d_gene: TRBD2
len: 13
CDR3aa: AISESSGGGYIQY

v_gene: TRBV7-2
d_gene: TRBD1
len: 16
CDR3aa: ASSPSTGDRGRGTEAF

v_gene: TRBV6-5
d_gene: TRBD1
len: 9
CDR3aa: ASSRGHGLH

v_gene: TRBV15
d_gene: NA
len: 12
CDR3aa: ATSLAGPYNEQF

v_gene: TRBV24-1
d_gene: TRBD1
len: 13
CDR3aa: ATSDTVGQGETQY

v_gene: TRBV5-1
d_gene: NA
len: 13
CDR3aa: ASSLEVPGEATQY

v_gene: TRBV5-8
d_gene: TRBD2
len: 15
CDR3aa: ASSLALAGGVNHEQY

v_gene: TRBV18
d_gene: NA
len: 13
CDR3aa: ASSPNIQGNTEAF

v_gene: TRBV28
d_gene: NA
len: 12
CDR3aa: ASSLGGVPYEQY

v_gene: TRBV5-5
d_gene: NA
len: 13
CDR3aa: ASSQAQNSYNEQF

v_gene: TRBV7-2
d_gene: NA
len: 12
CDR3aa: ASSLLVGGIEQY

v_gene: TRBV7-9
d_gene: TRBD1
len: 13
CDR3aa: ASSTGTTGGSPLH

v_gene: TRBV28
d_gene: NA
len: 10
CDR3aa: ASSLSGYEQY

v_gene: TRBV5-1
d_gene: TRBD1
len: 13
CDR3aa: ASSSGQGASYEQY

v_gene: TRBV4-3
d_gene: NA
len: 12
CDR3aa: ASSQDTANYGYT

v_gene: TRBV12-5
d_gene: NA
len: 12
CDR3aa: ASGLVQGYYGYT

v_gene: TRBV7-2
d_gene: NA
len: 13
CDR3aa: ASSLVHFASETQY

v_gene: TRBV12-3/TRBV12-4
d_gene: NA
len: 10
CDR3aa: ASRPVQTEAF

v_gene: TRBV6-2/TRBV6-3
d_gene: TRBD1
len: 14
CDR3aa: ASSSNRDRAGDEQF

v_gene: TRBV20-1
d_gene: NA
len: 9
CDR3aa: SASTVYGYT

v_gene: TRBV28
d_gene: NA
len: 8
CDR3aa: ASSGYGYT